Listed here are 19 T cell receptor beta chains from one sample, sequenced in a study of T cells in Graves' hyperthyroidism and ophthalmopathy (dated by TCRdb to between 2018 and 2021). The protocol used for the library was multiplex PCR. The data were produced on an Illumina HiSeq 2000. The TCR beta CDR3 regions were amplified from RNA transcripts. A first-round RT-PCR of the TCR CDR3 used the HTBI primer set with the Qiagen OneStep RT-PCR kit. TCRdb itself trimmed the public reads at Q25 with fastp, ran MiXCR and retained productive beta chains. Identical CDR3 protein sequences are pooled into one entry, listed with their most common genes and DNA. A total of some 270,000 distinct CDR3 sequences appear in this sample, around 26% of them only once. The leading ten clones occupy approximately 35% of the sample. Sequences were obtained from blood. Receptors originate from a woman between 40 and 50 years old with Graves' ophthalmopathy.

The table lists this clonotype with many counts. V gene TRBV27 combines with J gene TRBJ1-1; D is ambiguous. This CDR3 comprises 13 residues. Trimming cost V 4 bases and J 1 base, with 7 bases left between them. CDR1 is MNHEY, CDR2 SMNVEV, per germline (reference sequence). The CDR3 DNA reads TGTGCCAGCAGTTCCTGGCCGAACACTGAAGCTTTCTTT. As protein: CASSSWPNTEAFF.

In this sample, this clonotype turned up many times. The rearrangement joins TRBV7-3 to TRBJ1-1; D gene unclear. Germline V gene data show CDR1 as SGHTA and CDR2 as FQGTGA. V was clipped by 5 bases and J by 1 base, with 8 bases between them. The CDR3 is 13 amino acids. The CDR3 reads CASSLTWNTEAFF. CDR3 DNA: TGTGCCAGCAGCCTGACTTGGAACACTGAAGCTTTCTTT.

The V gene is TRBV7-2, the J gene TRBJ1-2; 8 positions match TRBD1. This CDR3 contains 12 residues. Unmatched junction bases numbered 5, after V lost 5 bases and J lost 9 bases. The germline V gene has CDR1 SGHTA and CDR2 FQGNSA. The CDR3 sequence is CASSRGQGSYTF. The DNA for the CDR3 is TGTGCCAGCAGCCGAGGACAGGGCAGCTACACCTTC.

This clonotype was seen many times. The chain employs TRBV15 and TRBJ1-5, with a possible D match to TRBD1 (5 bases). Trimming pared 1 base from V and 10 bases from J, leaving 11 bases between. Germline CDR1 LNHNV, CDR2 YYDKDF (reference sequence). The CDR3 runs 13 residues. CDR3 bases: TGTGCCACCAGCAGAGCTGGGGCTGAACCCCAGCATTTT. Translation gives CATSRAGAEPQHF.

This clonotype was observed at least ten times. The chain couples TRBV11-3 to TRBJ2-2, with TRBD2 matching over 14 bases. Germline V lookup: CDR1 SGHNT, CDR2 YENEEA. The J segment lost 6 bases and the V segment lost 4 bases, leaving 13 bases of the junction unmatched. This CDR3 region has 19 residues. The CDR3 sequence is CASSSYKTSGRVFAGELFF. In nucleotides, the CDR3 is TGTGCCAGCAGCTCCTATAAGACTAGCGGGAGGGTATTCGCCGGGGAGCTGTTTTTT.

This clonotype was seen at least ten times. CDR3: CASSIDQPGSSGNTIYF. The CDR3, as DNA: TGTGCCAGTAGTATAGATCAGCCGGGGAGCTCTGGAAACACCATATATTTT. This chain joins TRBV19 and TRBJ1-3, with D hard to call. The length of the CDR3 is 17 residues. Germline loops: CDR1 LNHDA, CDR2 SQIVND (reference sequence). V was pared by 0 bases and J by 0 bases, with 12 bases between.

V is TRBV27 and J is TRBJ1-2, with D hard to call. The germline V gene encodes CDR1 MNHEY and CDR2 SMNVEV (reference sequence). The CDR3 has 15 amino acids. V gave up 6 bases and J gave up 0 bases, with 14 bases separating them. CDR3 sequence reads: CASSRDRGSNYGYTF. DNA of the CDR3: TGTGCCAGCAGCAGAGACCGAGGATCTAACTATGGCTACACCTTC.

This clonotype was seen many times. V and J are TRBV4-1 and TRBJ1-2; D gene uncertain. The length of the CDR3 is 14 residues. The germline CDR1 and CDR2 sequences are MGHRA and YSYEKL. Trimming took off 0 bases at V and 8 bases at J, with 13 bases between the two ends. The CDR3 protein is CASSQDRGRRGYTF. As DNA, the CDR3 is TGCGCCAGCAGCCAAGATCGAGGTCGGAGGGGCTACACCTTC.

The chain is built from TRBV3-1 and TRBJ2-5; 9 bases agree with TRBD2. Germline V CDR1 and CDR2: LGHDT, YNNKEL (reference sequence). This CDR3 spans 15 amino acids. Trimming took 1 base from V and 5 from J; bases not matched to a gene: 5. In nucleotides, the CDR3 is TGTGCCAGCAGCCAAGTTGCAGCGGGAGGCGAGACCCAGTACTTC. Its translation is CASSQVAAGGETQYF.

This clonotype was observed many times. The J gene is TRBJ2-7, the V gene TRBV5-1; 10 bases map to TRBD1. The CDR3 runs to 16 residues. Germline assignment: CDR1 SGHRS and CDR2 YFSETQ. V dropped 3 bases and J dropped 0; count of bases not matched to a gene: 6. The CDR3 nucleotides read TGCGCCAGCAGCTACGGACAGGGGGGCCTCTCCTACGAGCAGTACTTC. Its protein is CASSYGQGGLSYEQYF.

This clonotype came up many times. This CDR3 reads CASSYAGTSGAQYF. The CDR3 DNA reads TGTGCCAGCAGTTACGCCGGGACTAGCGGGGCCCAGTACTTC. The chain links TRBV6-5 to TRBJ2-7, with 13 bases lining up with TRBD2. The CDR3 has 14 amino acids. After removal of 2 bases from V and 10 bases from J, the junction contained 5 bases not matched to a gene. CDR1 and CDR2 from the germline V gene are MNHEY and SVGAGI.

The rearrangement links TRBV12-3 or TRBV12-4 to TRBJ2-5, with D tentatively TRBD2 (6 bases). There are 17 residues in the CDR3. Trimming removed 7 bases from V and 1 base from J, with 22 bases in between. As DNA, the CDR3 is TGTGCCAGCACCCTATCGGTCGGGGGTAGAAGCCAAGAGACCCAGTACTTC. Encoded protein: CASTLSVGGRSQETQYF.

This clonotype was picked up many times. The rearrangement uses TRBV30 and TRBJ1-1; no definite D call. The CDR3 totals 16 residues. Trimming took 1 base from V and 4 from J, leaving 19 bases between them. The germline gives CDR1 GTSNPN, CDR2 SVGIG (reference sequence). CDR3 amino acids: CAWSASSRVRTTEAFF. CDR3 coding DNA: TGTGCCTGGAGTGCGAGCAGTCGGGTACGGACCACTGAAGCTTTCTTT. The whole variable domain, filled in from reference TRBV30 and TRBJ1-1, reads SQTIHQWPATLVQPVGSPLSLECTVEGTSNPNLYWYRQAAGRGLQLLFYSVGIGQISSEVPQNLSASRPQDRQFILSSKKLLLSDSGFYLCAWSASSRVRTTEAFFGQGTRLTVV.

The table lists this clonotype with many counts. The chain joins TRBV9 to TRBJ2-7; no clear D gene. This CDR3 region has 12 residues. V was cut by 3 bases and J by 0 bases, with 4 bases left in between. Germline CDR1 is SGDLS and CDR2 is YYNGEE. The DNA for the CDR3 is TGTGCCAGCAGCGGACTCTCCTACGAGCAGTACTTC. Residues: CASSGLSYEQYF.

This clonotype was found many times. The chain carries TRBV4-1 and TRBJ2-5, with D uncertain. Germline-derived CDR1 and CDR2 are MGHRA and YSYEKL. With 3 bases removed from V and 2 bases from J, the gap between germline ends came to 4 bases. This CDR3 contains 12 residues. CDR3 DNA: TGCGCCAGCAGCCAGACTCAAGAGACCCAGTACTTC. Its protein is CASSQTQETQYF.

This rearrangement joins TRBV6-1 to TRBJ2-1; no clear D gene. The V and J ends lost 2 bases and 13 bases respectively, with 9 bases between them. The CDR3 has 11 amino acids. In germline, CDR1 is MNHNS, CDR2 SASEGT. The CDR3 region is CASSEPLRQFF. The DNA of the CDR3 is TGTGCCAGCAGTGAACCCCTACGACAGTTCTTC.

V and J are TRBV7-8 and TRBJ2-5; 8 bases map to TRBD1. The CDR3 has 14 residues. The J segment lost 5 bases and the V segment lost 6 bases, leaving 8 bases of the junction unmatched. Per the germline V gene, CDR1 is SGHVS and CDR2 is FQNEAQ. The CDR3 here is CASSYNRGTETQYF. The CDR3 bases are TGTGCCAGCAGTTACAACAGGGGGACGGAGACCCAGTACTTC.

This clonotype was seen at least ten times. The rearrangement links TRBV28 to TRBJ1-3, with D perhaps TRBD1 (6 bases). The CDR3 spans 16 residues. The germline CDR1 and CDR2 sequences are MDHEN and SYDVKM. The V gene lost 6 bases and the J gene lost 0 bases, with 15 bases spanning the gap. For the CDR3, the DNA is TGTGCCAGCAGGCCGGGGGGCCGTCACTCTGGAAACACCATATATTTT. Amino acid sequence: CASRPGGRHSGNTIYF. The full variable domain, with the rest looked up from reference TRBV28 and TRBJ1-3, is DVKVTQSSRYLVKRTGEKVFLECVQDMDHENMFWYRQDPGLGLRLIYFSYDVKMKEKGDIPEGYSVSREKKERFSLILESASTNQTSMYLCASRPGGRHSGNTIYFGEGSWLTVV.

This clonotype was recorded at least ten times. The chain is built from TRBV15 and TRBJ1-1, with TRBD1 as a possible D gene (5 bases). Germline V CDR1 and CDR2: LNHNV, YYDKDF (reference sequence). The CDR3 extends over 14 amino acids. V shed 2 bases and J shed 0 bases, with 7 bases lying between them. This CDR3 is CATSRRTLNTEAFF. The CDR3 nucleotides read TGTGCCACCAGCAGACGGACACTGAACACTGAAGCTTTCTTT.